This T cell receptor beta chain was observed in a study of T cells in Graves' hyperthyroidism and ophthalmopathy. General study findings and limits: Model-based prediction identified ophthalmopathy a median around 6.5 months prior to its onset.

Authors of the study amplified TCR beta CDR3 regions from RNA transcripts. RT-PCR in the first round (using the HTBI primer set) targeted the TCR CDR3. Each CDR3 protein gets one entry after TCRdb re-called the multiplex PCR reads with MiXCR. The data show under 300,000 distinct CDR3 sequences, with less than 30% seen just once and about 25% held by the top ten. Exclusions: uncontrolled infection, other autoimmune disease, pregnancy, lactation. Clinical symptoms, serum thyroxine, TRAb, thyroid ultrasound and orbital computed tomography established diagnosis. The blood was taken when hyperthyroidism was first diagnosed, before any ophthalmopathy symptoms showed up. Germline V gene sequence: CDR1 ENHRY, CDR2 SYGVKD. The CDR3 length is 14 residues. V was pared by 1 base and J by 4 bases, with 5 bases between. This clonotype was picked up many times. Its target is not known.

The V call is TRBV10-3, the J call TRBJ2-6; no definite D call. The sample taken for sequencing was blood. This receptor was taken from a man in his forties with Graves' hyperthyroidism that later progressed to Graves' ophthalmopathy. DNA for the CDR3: TGTGCCATCAGTGAGTTATCCGGGGCCAACGTCCTGACTTTC. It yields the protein CAISELSGANVLTF.